Below, 21 T cell receptor beta chains from the same sample are listed, as sequenced in a study of beta chain features in type 1 diabetes. Of the isolated RNA, all was reverse transcribed, and so the sequenced material was expressed TCRB transcripts. Only in-frame clones appear in the TCRdb table, and some are missing; sequencing was by immunoSEQ multiplex PCR. The data contain 900,000 or so clones, 17% of them singletons. Sequenced material: naive CD4+ T cells from blood. The receptors were sampled from a woman under 30 in good health.

The chain uses TRBV2 and TRBJ2-7, with D unclear. Germline V CDR1 and CDR2: SNHLY, FYNNEI. This CDR3 has 11 residues. V lost 10 bases to trimming and J lost 4 bases, with 11 bases between them. The CDR3 here is CAKGAGYEQYF. Here the CDR3 DNA reads TGTGCCAAGGGTGCTGGTTACGAGCAGTACTTC.

V usage is TRBV10-3 and J usage is TRBJ2-7, with 8 bases identical to TRBD2. Germline V CDR1 and CDR2: ENHRY, SYGVKD. The CDR3 totals 15 residues. J gave up 3 bases and V 4 bases, and 8 bases lay outside the gene matches. The CDR3 region is CAISGGGQPNYEQYF. DNA of the CDR3: TGTGCCATCAGTGGCGGGGGGCAACCTAACTACGAGCAGTACTTC.

This clone was found a few times. CDR3 sequence: CAKRGTETQYF. In DNA form, the CDR3 reads TGTGCCAAGAGGGGGACGGAGACCCAGTACTTC. This chain links TRBV6-5 with TRBJ2-5; D is perhaps TRBD1 (6 bases). V was clipped by 10 bases and J by 5 bases, with 11 bases between them. Germline loops: CDR1 MNHEY, CDR2 SVGAGI. This CDR3 contains 11 residues.

Only a few counts were recorded for this clone. The CDR3 DNA reads TGTGCCACCAGCAGAGATCTCCCTAGCGGGAGATACGAGCAGTACTTC. Encoded protein: CATSRDLPSGRYEQYF. J is TRBJ2-7 and V is TRBV15; TRBD2 aligns across 10 bases. The CDR3 has 16 amino acids. V shed 0 bases, J shed 4 bases, and the junction held 6 bases outside the gene matches. Germline assignment: CDR1 LNHNV and CDR2 YYDKDF (reference sequence).

This chain joins TRBV11-2 and TRBJ2-2; maybe TRBD2 (6 bases). Germline assignment: CDR1 SGHAT and CDR2 FQNNGV. With 4 bases removed from V and 1 base from J, the gap between germline ends came to 13 bases. The CDR3 has 16 residues. The CDR3 region has the DNA TGTGCCAGCAGCTCGTCCGGGACTCTGAACACCGGGGAGCTGTTTTTT. It codes for CASSSSGTLNTGELFF.

With respect to this clone: The sample has other DNA sequences that encode this CDR3 too. The rearrangement joins TRBV28 to TRBJ1-2; TRBD1 might be the D (5 bases). This CDR3 is 13 amino acids long. CDR1 and CDR2 from the germline V gene are MDHEN and SYDVKM. Trimming shortened V by 4 bases and J by 2 bases, and 8 bases separated the two germline ends. CDR3 nucleotide sequence: TGTGCCAGCAGTTCCGGACAAAACTATGGCTACACCTTC. Amino acids: CASSSGQNYGYTF.

V is TRBV5-1 and J is TRBJ2-5; D is undetermined. Trimming removed 0 bases at V and 5 bases at J, with 11 bases between. Germline V CDR1 and CDR2: SGHRS, YFSETQ. The CDR3 is made up of 14 amino acids. The CDR3 DNA is TGCGCCAGCAGCTTGGAAGGGTACGGCGAGACCCAGTACTTC. Protein: CASSLEGYGETQYF.

This chain uses TRBV7-2 with TRBJ2-7; 14 bases match TRBD2. The junction had 2 bases not matched to a gene; V was cut back by 4 bases and J by 0 bases. Per the germline V gene, CDR1 is SGHTA and CDR2 is FQGNSA. The CDR3 totals 16 residues. CDR3 nucleotides: TGTGCCAGCAGCTGGACTAGCGGGAGGAGCTCCTACGAGCAGTACTTC. This encodes CASSWTSGRSSYEQYF.

The chain employs TRBV7-9 and TRBJ2-5, with 7 positions matching TRBD2. Germline loops: CDR1 SEHNR, CDR2 FQNEAQ (reference sequence). With 3 bases clipped from V and 1 base from J, the junction kept 8 bases outside the gene matches. This CDR3 has 16 residues. The CDR3 region has the DNA TGTGCCAGCAGCTTTCGCGGGAGCAGGACCCAAGAGACCCAGTACTTC. Its protein is CASSFRGSRTQETQYF.

This clone was seen a few times. The chain employs TRBV19 and TRBJ2-7; 8 bases map to TRBD2. The CDR3 length is 15 residues. V trimming: 3 bases; J trimming: 2 bases; junction bases outside the gene matches: 6. CDR1 is LNHDA and CDR2 is SQIVND in the germline V gene (reference sequence). The CDR3 loop is CASSIQSGSTYEQYF. The CDR3 DNA reads as TGTGCCAGTAGTATCCAGAGCGGGAGCACCTACGAGCAGTACTTC.

V usage is TRBV7-2 and J usage is TRBJ2-3; possibly TRBD1 for D (5 bases). The CDR3 is 15 amino acids. Germline CDR1 SGHTA, CDR2 FQGNSA. The V and J ends lost 1 base and 8 bases respectively, with 16 bases between them. CDR3 nucleotide sequence: TGTGCCAGCAGCTTAGTAGTAGGGGTTTACGGTACGCAGTATTTT. It yields the protein CASSLVVGVYGTQYF.

The sample holds a few counts of this clone. The junction does not match germline at one end; this may be a read error. The genes are TRBV15 and TRBJ1-5; 9 bases are shared with TRBD1. Germline lookup yields CDR1 LNHNV and CDR2 YYDKDF (reference sequence). The CDR3 length is 16 residues. CDR3 DNA: TGTGCCACCAGCAGAGATCCCATCGGGACAGGGCCATCACCTATCTTT. Translated: CATSRDPIGTGPSPIF. Drawing the rest from reference TRBV15 and TRBJ1-5, the complete variable domain is DAMVIQNPRYQVTQFGKPVTLSCSQTLNHNVMYWYQQKSSQAPKLLFHYYDKDFNNEADTPDNFQSRRPNTSFCFLDIRSPGLGDTAMYLCATSRDPIGTGPSPIFGDGTRLSIL.

The chain couples TRBV18 to TRBJ2-7, with D hard to call. Germline V CDR1 and CDR2: KGHSH, LQKENI. The CDR3 spans 13 residues. Trimming removed 3 bases at V and 4 bases at J, with 10 bases between. The CDR3 reads CASSPTNQYEQYF. DNA of the CDR3: TGTGCCAGCTCACCCACCAACCAGTACGAGCAGTACTTC.

This clone has more than one count but fewer than ten. The genes are TRBV11-2 and TRBJ2-7; D not certain. CDR3 length: 15 residues. V was cut by 3 bases and J by 7 bases, with 19 bases left in between. Germline CDR1 SGHAT, CDR2 FQNNGV. The CDR3: CASSLHLATTGEQYF. CDR3 DNA: TGTGCCAGCAGCTTGCACTTAGCAACTACCGGGGAGCAGTACTTC.

V usage is TRBV28 and J usage is TRBJ2-6; 8 positions match TRBD1. In germline, CDR1 is MDHEN, CDR2 SYDVKM. The CDR3 length is 18 residues. V dropped 8 bases and J dropped 0; count of bases not matched to a gene: 12. The CDR3 loop is CASCPWTGSSSGANVLTF. CDR3 DNA sequence: TGTGCCAGCTGCCCCTGGACAGGGTCTTCCTCTGGGGCCAACGTCCTGACTTTC.

This chain connects TRBV29-1 to TRBJ2-1, with D uncertain. Germline CDR1 SQVTM, CDR2 ANQGSEA. This CDR3 is built from 10 residues. The V gene lost 4 bases and the J gene lost 6 bases, with 4 bases spanning the gap. CDR3 nucleotide sequence: TGCAGCGTTGCGCTCAATGAGCAGTTCTTC. It yields the protein CSVALNEQFF.

This clone was detected a few times. The chain is built from TRBV6-5 and TRBJ2-5; 7 nucleotides line up with TRBD2. The CDR3 totals 14 residues. Germline CDR1 is MNHEY and CDR2 is SVGAGI. The V and J ends lost 6 bases and 1 base, in that order; junction bases with no gene match: 5. CDR3 in DNA: TGTGCCAGCAGCCGCGGGACTATCCAAGAGACCCAGTACTTC. Its translation: CASSRGTIQETQYF.

The chain carries TRBV7-8 and TRBJ1-2, with a possible D match to TRBD1 (5 bases). The CDR3 sequence is 15 residues long. CDR1 is SGHVS, CDR2 FQNEAQ, per germline. The V end was cut by 0 bases, the J end by 4 bases, with 12 bases between. The CDR3 spells CASSLALTGGYGYTF. The CDR3 DNA follows: TGTGCCAGCAGCTTAGCACTAACCGGGGGCTATGGCTACACCTTC.

The chain uses TRBV9 and TRBJ2-1; the D is unclear. There are 17 residues in the CDR3. Germline V gene lookup returns CDR1 SGDLS and CDR2 YYNGEE. Trimming took off 2 bases at V and 5 bases at J, with 20 bases between the two ends. This CDR3 reads CASSVGPRHMAHNEQFF. CDR3 sequence (DNA): TGTGCCAGCAGCGTGGGCCCCCGGCACATGGCACACAATGAGCAGTTCTTC.

The chain recombines TRBV7-8 with TRBJ2-3, with a possible D match to TRBD2 (5 bases). Deletions cut 4 bases from V and 0 bases from J, with 5 bases between. CDR3 length: 13 amino acids. Germline V CDR1 and CDR2: SGHVS, FQNEAQ. The CDR3 DNA follows: TGTGCCAGCAGCTCGGGAAGCACAGATACGCAGTATTTT. This encodes CASSSGSTDTQYF.

This rearrangement joins TRBV5-1 to TRBJ1-1; D possibly corresponds to TRBD1 (5 bases). The length of the CDR3 is 15 residues. Germline-derived CDR1 and CDR2 are SGHRS and YFSETQ. V was shortened by 1 base and J by 8 bases, with 18 bases between the two germline ends. This CDR3 reads CASSLSGAKGREAFF. CDR3 in DNA: TGCGCCAGCAGCTTGAGTGGGGCGAAAGGTCGGGAAGCTTTCTTT.